The present entry profiles one T cell receptor beta chain with its context. Antigen specificity is unknown. Per the germline V gene, CDR1 is SGHTA and CDR2 is FQGNSA. The length of the CDR3 is 16 residues. V lost 0 bases, J lost 7 bases, and 8 bases stayed unmatched. This table comes from immunoSEQ multiplex PCR, and its TCRdb copy is limited to in-frame clones, with some not included. The sample includes under 20,000 clones, about 86% of them seen just once. The sample comes from a study of OX40 agonist ivuxolimab in advanced cancers. Study details: Ivuxolimab doses were 0.01, 0.1, 0.3, 1.5, 3 or 10 mg/kg every 2 weeks. With a range of about 20 to 79, age averaged roughly 60 years, and about 82% were male.

Study observations and caveats: CD8+ T cells (on average) carried more expanded clones than CD4+ T cells.

Sequenced here: CD4+ or CD8+ T cells sorted from blood, sampled in a trial of the OX40 agonist ivuxolimab. The rearrangement joins TRBV7-2 to TRBJ2-7; TRBD1 agrees at 11 bases. The sequence derives from an adult with an advanced solid tumor such as melanoma, head and neck, liver or kidney cancer. Written as DNA, the CDR3 is TGTGCCAGCAGCTTAGCTGGCGGACAGGGGGCTCGGGAGCAGTACTTC. This codes for CASSLAGGQGAREQYF.